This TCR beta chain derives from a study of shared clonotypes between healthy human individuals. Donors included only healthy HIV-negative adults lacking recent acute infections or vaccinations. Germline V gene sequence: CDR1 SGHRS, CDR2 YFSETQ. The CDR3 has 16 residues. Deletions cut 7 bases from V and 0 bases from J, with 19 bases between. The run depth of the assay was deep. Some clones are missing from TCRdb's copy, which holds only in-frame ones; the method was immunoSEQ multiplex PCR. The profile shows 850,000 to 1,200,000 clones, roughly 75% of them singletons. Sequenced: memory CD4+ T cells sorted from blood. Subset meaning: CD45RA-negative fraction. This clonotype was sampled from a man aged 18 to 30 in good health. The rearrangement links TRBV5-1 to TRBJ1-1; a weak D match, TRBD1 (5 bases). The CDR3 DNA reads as TGCGCCAGCGCCCCCCGGGCCGGGGGGATGAACACTGAAGCTTTCTTT. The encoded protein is CASAPRAGGMNTEAFF.